The next 24 T cell receptor beta chains were all read from a single sample in a study of blood T cell repertoires in COVID-19. Repertoires were generated with immunoSEQ multiplex PCR, while TCRdb's copy carries only in-frame clones and drops some. The sample consists of about 340,000 clones, 88% of them appearing once. Sequenced input: peripheral blood. Receptors originate from a woman between 65 and 79 years old with COVID-19, enrolled during active disease.

This clone occurred once. This chain uses TRBV7-9 with TRBJ2-7; D is possibly TRBD2 (5 bases). CDR3 length: 16 residues. Deletions cut 5 bases from V and 3 bases from J, with 20 bases between. Germline CDR1 is SEHNR and CDR2 is FQNEAQ (reference sequence). The CDR3 DNA sequence: TGTGCCAGCAGCACTGGGGAGAGACTGCCAATCTACGAGCAGTACTTC. The encoded protein is CASSTGERLPIYEQYF.

The chain links TRBV6-5 to TRBJ2-6, with no clear D. Germline loops: CDR1 MNHEY, CDR2 SVGAGI. The ends were cut back, 4 bases at V and 3 bases at J, with 4 bases in the middle. There are 13 residues in the CDR3. DNA for the CDR3: TGTGCCAGCAGTTCAGGTGGGGCCAACGTCCTGACTTTC. This translates into CASSSGGANVLTF.

The V and J genes are TRBV10-3 and TRBJ1-4, with TRBD1 matching 10 bases. The CDR3 covers 15 residues. V gave up 2 bases and J gave up 5 bases; unmatched junction bases: 2. Germline lookup yields CDR1 ENHRY and CDR2 SYGVKD. The CDR3 here is CAISERTGGNEKLFF. DNA of the CDR3: TGTGCCATCAGTGAGAGGACAGGGGGGAATGAAAAACTGTTTTTT.

The rearrangement links TRBV28 to TRBJ1-4; D is uncertain. This CDR3 has 14 amino acids. The germline V gene has CDR1 MDHEN and CDR2 SYDVKM. Trimming removed 4 bases at V and 3 bases at J, with 9 bases between. CDR3 coding DNA: TGTGCCAGCAGTTCGGTCGGGGCTAATGAAAAACTGTTTTTT. This codes for CASSSVGANEKLFF.

The chain couples TRBV7-2 to TRBJ1-2; 7 nucleotides agree with TRBD1. Germline CDR1 and CDR2: SGHTA and FQGNSA. The V segment lost 3 bases and the J segment 4 bases; nucleotides outside the gene matches: 11. The CDR3 loop spans 16 amino acids. The CDR3 bases are TGTGCCAGCAGCTTGCAGAGAGGACAGGCCTTCTATGGCTACACCTTC. It specifies CASSLQRGQAFYGYTF.

The V call is TRBV19, the J call TRBJ2-7; TRBD1 agrees at 8 bases. The V segment lost 1 base and the J segment 1 base; nucleotides outside the gene matches: 3. In germline, CDR1 is LNHDA, CDR2 SQIVND (reference sequence). The CDR3 totals 15 residues. CDR3 loop: CASSIADRGSYEQYF. In DNA form, the CDR3 reads TGTGCCAGTAGTATAGCAGACAGGGGTTCCTACGAGCAGTACTTC.

This sequence joins TRBV9 and TRBJ1-2, with 10 bases fitting TRBD1. The CDR3 length is 14 residues. Germline V gene lookup returns CDR1 SGDLS and CDR2 YYNGEE. With V trimmed by 4 bases and J by 6 bases, 6 bases remained unmatched. The CDR3 region is CASSPRQGADGYTF. CDR3 nucleotides: TGTGCCAGCAGCCCCAGACAGGGGGCTGATGGCTACACCTTC.

The chain combines TRBV11-2 with TRBJ2-7; no clear D gene. The germline gives CDR1 SGHAT, CDR2 FQNNGV. Between the trimmed V and J ends, which lost 3 bases and 2 bases, there was a span of 11 bases. The CDR3 extends over 14 amino acids. In nucleotides, the CDR3 is TGTGCCAGCAGCTTCGTCCCAGTGACCTACGAGCAGTACTTC. This sequence encodes CASSFVPVTYEQYF.

V gene TRBV5-1 combines with J gene TRBJ2-5; TRBD2 matches 7 bases. V trimming: 1 base; J trimming: 1 base; junction bases outside the gene matches: 4. Germline V lookup: CDR1 SGHRS, CDR2 YFSETQ. The CDR3 covers 15 residues. CDR3: CASSLSGGGQETQYF. CDR3 nucleotide sequence: TGCGCCAGCAGCTTGTCCGGCGGGGGCCAAGAGACCCAGTACTTC.

The rearrangement links TRBV5-1 to TRBJ1-5; 10 bases are shared with TRBD1. The CDR3 is 18 amino acids. The V and J ends lost 4 bases and 1 base, in that order; junction bases with no gene match: 11. Germline CDR1 and CDR2: SGHRS and YFSETQ. The CDR3 spells CASSPGDRGGKSNQPQHF. The DNA for the CDR3 is TGCGCCAGCAGCCCGGGGGACAGGGGTGGTAAAAGCAATCAGCCCCAGCATTTT.

The chain uses TRBV9 and TRBJ2-3, with 7 positions matching TRBD2. Germline V gene sequence: CDR1 SGDLS, CDR2 YYNGEE. Trimming cost V 0 bases and J 6 bases; bases outside gene matches: 4. CDR3 length: 14 amino acids. The CDR3 DNA reads as TGTGCCAGCAGCGTAGAGCAGCGGGGTGATACGCAGTATTTT. Translation: CASSVEQRGDTQYF.

This chain uses TRBV24-1 with TRBJ1-1; the D gene is possibly TRBD1 (6 bases). The CDR3 has 13 residues. The V gene lost 2 bases and the J gene lost 4 bases, with 7 bases spanning the gap. The germline CDR1 and CDR2 sequences are KGHDR and SFDVKD. CDR3 DNA: TGTGCCACCAGTGATTCACAGGGCACTGAAGCTTTCTTT. Its translation is CATSDSQGTEAFF.

As DNA, the CDR3 is TGTGCCAGCAGCGAGAGGACAGGCTACAATGAGCAGTTCTTC. Its protein is CASSERTGYNEQFF. The rearrangement links TRBV13 to TRBJ2-1, with TRBD1 matching 7 bases. CDR3 length equals 14 residues. Germline values: CDR1 PRHDT, CDR2 FYEKMQ (reference sequence). The junction had 4 bases not matched to a gene; V was cut back by 5 bases and J by 3 bases.

This clone was seen a handful of times. The V and J genes are TRBV19 and TRBJ1-1; 7 bases align to TRBD1. The CDR3 covers 12 residues. After removal of 9 bases from V and 0 bases from J, the junction contained 1 base not matched to a gene. Per germline, CDR1 LNHDA and CDR2 SQIVND (reference sequence). CDR3 region: CASGTVNTEAFF. The CDR3 DNA is TGTGCCAGCGGGACAGTGAACACTGAAGCTTTCTTT.

The CDR3 coding sequence is TGTGCCAGCAGACCGGGGAGTTTCTATGGCTACACCTTC. Translated, it gives CASRPGSFYGYTF. The chain is built from TRBV27 and TRBJ1-2; D is unresolved. Germline V CDR1 and CDR2: MNHEY, SMNVEV (reference sequence). This CDR3 region has 13 residues. V lost 6 bases and J 4 bases, leaving 12 bases between the germline ends.

This clone was seen just once. J is TRBJ1-1 and V is TRBV25-1; no reliable D call. This CDR3 is 14 amino acids long. Trimming shortened V by 6 bases and J by 6 bases, and 17 bases separated the two germline ends. CDR1 is MGHDK and CDR2 is SYGVNS in the germline V gene. The CDR3 bases are TGTGCCAGCAGCGAAGGAGGGCCGGTCGCTGAAGCTTTCTTT. Its translation: CASSEGGPVAEAFF.

V usage is TRBV19 and J usage is TRBJ2-5; possible D gene TRBD2, 5 bases. Trimming took 5 bases from V and 2 from J, leaving 12 bases between them. Germline values: CDR1 LNHDA, CDR2 SQIVND (reference sequence). There are 14 residues in the CDR3. The CDR3 DNA sequence: TGTGCCAGTAGTCTCCGGGAACCACAAGAGACCCAGTACTTC. This gives the protein CASSLREPQETQYF.

The chain has TRBV27 and TRBJ2-7; 7 nucleotides align to TRBD2. Trimming took 5 bases from V and 7 from J; bases not matched to a gene: 14. CDR1 is MNHEY, CDR2 SMNVEV, per germline (reference sequence). The CDR3 length is 15 residues. CDR3 in amino acids: CASSPTPRGGQEQYF. CDR3 coding DNA: TGTGCCAGCAGTCCGACTCCCCGGGGAGGGCAAGAGCAGTACTTC.

Turning to this clone: The final CDR3 position lacks the conserved phenylalanine or tryptophan, pointing to a likely read error. The rearrangement links TRBV10-1 to TRBJ1-5, with D perhaps matching TRBD1 (6 bases). This CDR3 is built from 12 residues. V lost 6 bases, J lost 4 bases, and 7 bases lay in between. Germline V gene data show CDR1 as WNHNN and CDR2 as SYGVQD (reference sequence). Here the CDR3 reads CASRQGNQPQHS. The CDR3 bases are TGCGCCAGCAGACAGGGTAATCAGCCCCAGCATTCT.

The rearrangement uses TRBV6-2 or TRBV6-3 and TRBJ1-5; 8 nucleotides line up with TRBD1. In germline, CDR1 is MNHEY, CDR2 SVGEGT. J gave up 6 bases and V 4 bases, and 11 bases lay outside the gene matches. The CDR3 runs 16 residues. The CDR3: CASSSNRGQVGQPQHF. The CDR3 DNA reads as TGTGCCAGCAGTTCAAACCGGGGACAGGTGGGTCAGCCCCAGCATTTT.

This clone was detected once. The chain has TRBV27 and TRBJ1-5; D may be TRBD1 (5 bases). Trimming removed 6 bases at V and 2 bases at J, with 17 bases between. The germline V gene has CDR1 MNHEY and CDR2 SMNVEV (reference sequence). CDR3 length: 16 amino acids. The CDR3 DNA follows: TGTGCCAGCAGGACTCAGGGAGGGGAAGGCAATCAGCCCCAGCATTTT. This gives the protein CASRTQGGEGNQPQHF.

The chain recombines TRBV7-9 with TRBJ2-1; TRBD2 matches 10 bases. The CDR3 covers 16 residues. Germline V lookup: CDR1 SEHNR, CDR2 FQNEAQ (reference sequence). After removal of 5 bases from V and 4 bases from J, the junction contained 8 bases not matched to a gene. The CDR3 here is CASSLSSGGFYNEQFF. CDR3 nucleotide sequence: TGTGCCAGCAGCCTCTCTAGCGGGGGCTTTTACAATGAGCAGTTCTTC. The entire variable domain, with the rest obtained from reference TRBV7-9 and TRBJ2-1, is as follows: DTGVSQNPRHKITKRGQNVTFRCDPISEHNRLYWYRQTLGQGPEFLTYFQNEAQLEKSRLLSDRFSAERPKGSFSTLEIQRTEQGDSAMYLCASSLSSGGFYNEQFFGPGTRLTVL.

The gene calls are TRBV27 and TRBJ1-1, with D unclear. V was shortened by 2 bases and J by 3 bases, with 7 bases between the two germline ends. The CDR3 totals 13 residues. CDR1 MNHEY and CDR2 SMNVEV come from the germline V gene (reference sequence). The CDR3 protein is CASSLEAYTEAFF. CDR3 nucleotide sequence: TGTGCCAGCAGTTTAGAGGCTTACACTGAAGCTTTCTTT.

CDR3 in amino acids: CAWSSLGANVLTF. CDR3 nucleotide sequence: TGTGCCTGGAGTTCTTTGGGGGCCAACGTCCTGACTTTC. The chain combines TRBV30 with TRBJ2-6; D unresolved. V dropped 2 bases and J dropped 4 bases, with 6 bases sitting between them. Germline V gene data show CDR1 as GTSNPN and CDR2 as SVGIG (reference sequence). The CDR3 contains 13 residues.